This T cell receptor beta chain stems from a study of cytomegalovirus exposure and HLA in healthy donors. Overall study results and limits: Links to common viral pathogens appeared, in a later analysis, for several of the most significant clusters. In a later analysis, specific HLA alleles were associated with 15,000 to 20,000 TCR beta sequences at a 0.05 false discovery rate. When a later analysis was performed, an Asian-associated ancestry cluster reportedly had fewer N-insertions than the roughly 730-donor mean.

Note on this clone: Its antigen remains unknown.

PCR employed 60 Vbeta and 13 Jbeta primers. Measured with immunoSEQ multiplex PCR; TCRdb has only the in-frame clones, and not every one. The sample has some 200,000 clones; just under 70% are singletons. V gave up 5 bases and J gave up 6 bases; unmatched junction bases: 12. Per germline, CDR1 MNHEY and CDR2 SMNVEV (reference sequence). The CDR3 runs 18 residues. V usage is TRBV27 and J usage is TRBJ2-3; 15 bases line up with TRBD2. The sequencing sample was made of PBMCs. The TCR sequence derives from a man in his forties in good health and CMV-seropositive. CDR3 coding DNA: TGTGCCAGCAGTCTATTCCCCGGGACTAGCGGGGGGCCGGATACGCAGTATTTT. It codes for CASSLFPGTSGGPDTQYF.